This T cell receptor (beta chain) was identified during a study of blood T cell repertoires in COVID-19. Repertoires were generated with immunoSEQ multiplex PCR, while TCRdb's copy carries only in-frame clones and drops some. The table includes 200,000 to 250,000 clones, around 87% detected once. The CDR3 extends over 15 amino acids. J gave up 0 bases and V 4 bases, and 1 base lay outside the gene matches. CDR1 KGHDR and CDR2 SFDVKD come from the germline V gene. Sequencing was performed on PBMCs or T cells enriched from blood (not recorded which). This chain links TRBV24-1 with TRBJ2-7; the match to TRBD2 covers 11 bases. This receptor was identified in a man aged 25 to 40 in a cohort exposed to, infected with or recovered from COVID-19 (not recorded which). The CDR3 DNA reads TGTGCCACCAGTGAGGGGACTAGCGGCTCCTACGAGCAGTACTTC. This sequence encodes CATSEGTSGSYEQYF.